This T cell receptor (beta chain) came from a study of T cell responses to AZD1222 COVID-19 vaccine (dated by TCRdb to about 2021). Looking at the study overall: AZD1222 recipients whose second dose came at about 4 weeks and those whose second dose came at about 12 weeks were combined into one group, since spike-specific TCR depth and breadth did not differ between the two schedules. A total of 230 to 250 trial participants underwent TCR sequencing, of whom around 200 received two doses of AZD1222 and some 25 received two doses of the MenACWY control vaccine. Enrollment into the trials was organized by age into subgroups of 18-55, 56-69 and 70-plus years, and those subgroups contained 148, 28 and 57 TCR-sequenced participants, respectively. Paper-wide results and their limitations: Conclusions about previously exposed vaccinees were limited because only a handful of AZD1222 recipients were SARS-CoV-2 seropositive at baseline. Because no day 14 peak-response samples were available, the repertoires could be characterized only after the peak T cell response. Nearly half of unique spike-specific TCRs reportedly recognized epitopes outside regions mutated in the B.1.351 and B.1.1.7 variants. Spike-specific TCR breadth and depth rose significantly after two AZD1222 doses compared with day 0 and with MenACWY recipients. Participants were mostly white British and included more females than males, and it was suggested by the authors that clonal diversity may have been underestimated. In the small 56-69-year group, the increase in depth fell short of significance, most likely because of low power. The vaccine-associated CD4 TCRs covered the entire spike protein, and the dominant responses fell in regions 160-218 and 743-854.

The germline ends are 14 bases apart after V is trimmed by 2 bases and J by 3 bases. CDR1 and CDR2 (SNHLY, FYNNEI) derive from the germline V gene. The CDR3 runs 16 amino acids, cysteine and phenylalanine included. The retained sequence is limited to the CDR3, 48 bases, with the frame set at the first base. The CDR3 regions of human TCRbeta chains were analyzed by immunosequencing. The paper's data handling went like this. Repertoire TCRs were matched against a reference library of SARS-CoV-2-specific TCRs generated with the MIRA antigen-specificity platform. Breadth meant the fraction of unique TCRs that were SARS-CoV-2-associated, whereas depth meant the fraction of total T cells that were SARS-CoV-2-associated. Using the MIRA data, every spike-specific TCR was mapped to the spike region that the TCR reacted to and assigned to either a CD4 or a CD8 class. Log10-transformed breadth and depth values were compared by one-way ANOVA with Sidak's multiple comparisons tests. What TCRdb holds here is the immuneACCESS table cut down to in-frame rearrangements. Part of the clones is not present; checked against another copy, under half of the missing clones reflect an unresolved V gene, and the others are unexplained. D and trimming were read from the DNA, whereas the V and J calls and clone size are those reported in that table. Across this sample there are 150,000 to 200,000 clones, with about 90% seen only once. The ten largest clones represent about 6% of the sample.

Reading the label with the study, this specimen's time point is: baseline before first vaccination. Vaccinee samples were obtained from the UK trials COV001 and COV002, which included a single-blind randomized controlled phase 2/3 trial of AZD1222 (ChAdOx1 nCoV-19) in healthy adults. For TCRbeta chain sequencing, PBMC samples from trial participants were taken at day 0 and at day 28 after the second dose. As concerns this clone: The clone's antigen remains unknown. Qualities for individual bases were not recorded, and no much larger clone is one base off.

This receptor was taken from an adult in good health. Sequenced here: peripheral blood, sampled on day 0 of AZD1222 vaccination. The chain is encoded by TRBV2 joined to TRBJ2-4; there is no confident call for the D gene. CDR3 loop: CASSEPRQAHKNIQYF. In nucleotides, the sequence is TGTGCCAGCAGTGAACCCCGGCAGGCTCACAAAAACATTCAGTACTTC.